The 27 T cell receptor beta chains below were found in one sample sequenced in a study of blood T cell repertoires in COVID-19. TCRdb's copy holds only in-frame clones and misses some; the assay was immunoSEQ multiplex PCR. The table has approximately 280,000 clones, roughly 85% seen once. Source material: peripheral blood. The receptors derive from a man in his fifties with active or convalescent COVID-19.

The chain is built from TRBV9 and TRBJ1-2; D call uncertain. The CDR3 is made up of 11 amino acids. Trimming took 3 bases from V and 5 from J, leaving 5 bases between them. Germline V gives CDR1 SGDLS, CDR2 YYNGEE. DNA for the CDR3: TGTGCCAGCAGCGACGGTTATGGCTACACCTTC. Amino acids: CASSDGYGYTF.

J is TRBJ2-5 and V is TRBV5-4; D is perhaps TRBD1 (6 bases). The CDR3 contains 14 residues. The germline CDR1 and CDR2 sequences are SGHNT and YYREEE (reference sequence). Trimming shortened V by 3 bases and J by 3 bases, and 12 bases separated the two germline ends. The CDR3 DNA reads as TGTGCCAGCAGCTCCCAGGGGAGAGAAGAGACCCAGTACTTC. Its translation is CASSSQGREETQYF. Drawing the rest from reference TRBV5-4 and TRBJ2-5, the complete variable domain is ETGVTQSPTHLIKTRGQQVTLRCSSQSGHNTVSWYQQALGQGPQFIFQYYREEENGRGNFPPRFSGLQFPNYSSELNVNALELDDSALYLCASSSQGREETQYFGPGTRLLVL.

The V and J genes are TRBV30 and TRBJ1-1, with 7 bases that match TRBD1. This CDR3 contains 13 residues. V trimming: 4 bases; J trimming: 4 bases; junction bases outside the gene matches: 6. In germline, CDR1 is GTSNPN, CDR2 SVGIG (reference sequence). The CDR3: CAWKWDRRTEAFF. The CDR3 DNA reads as TGTGCCTGGAAATGGGACAGACGCACTGAAGCTTTCTTT.

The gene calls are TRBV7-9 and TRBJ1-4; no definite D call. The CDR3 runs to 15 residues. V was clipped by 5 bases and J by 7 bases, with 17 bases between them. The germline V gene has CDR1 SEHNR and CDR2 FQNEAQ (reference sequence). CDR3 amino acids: CASSLDPLGSEKLFF. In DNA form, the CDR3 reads TGTGCCAGCAGCCTAGACCCCCTAGGGAGTGAAAAACTGTTTTTT.

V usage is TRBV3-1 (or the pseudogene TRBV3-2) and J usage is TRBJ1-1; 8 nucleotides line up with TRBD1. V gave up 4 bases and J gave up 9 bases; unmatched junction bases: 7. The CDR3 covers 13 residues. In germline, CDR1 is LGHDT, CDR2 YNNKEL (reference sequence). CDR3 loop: CASSPSRGRKAFF. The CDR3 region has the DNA TGTGCCAGCAGCCCCTCCAGGGGGCGCAAAGCTTTCTTT.

CDR3 loop: CASTQEYGYTF. As DNA, the CDR3 is TGTGCCAGCACCCAAGAGTATGGCTACACCTTC. The V and J genes are TRBV2 and TRBJ1-2, with unresolved D. This CDR3 comprises 11 residues. CDR1 is SNHLY, CDR2 FYNNEI, per germline. V dropped 7 bases and J dropped 5 bases, with 8 bases sitting between them.

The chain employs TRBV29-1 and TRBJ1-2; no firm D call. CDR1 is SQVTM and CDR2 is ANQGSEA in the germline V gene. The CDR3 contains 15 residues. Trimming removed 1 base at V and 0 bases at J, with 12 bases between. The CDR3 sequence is CSVEGGRGANYGYTF. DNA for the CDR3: TGCAGCGTTGAAGGTGGGCGGGGAGCTAACTATGGCTACACCTTC.

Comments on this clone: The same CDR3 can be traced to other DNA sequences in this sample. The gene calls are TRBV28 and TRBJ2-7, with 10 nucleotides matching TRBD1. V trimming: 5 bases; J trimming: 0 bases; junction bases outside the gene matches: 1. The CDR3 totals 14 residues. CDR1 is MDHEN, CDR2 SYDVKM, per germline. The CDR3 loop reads CASSRTGGSYEQYF. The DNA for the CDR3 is TGTGCCAGCAGTCGGACAGGGGGCTCCTACGAGCAGTACTTC. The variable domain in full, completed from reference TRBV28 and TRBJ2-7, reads DVKVTQSSRYLVKRTGEKVFLECVQDMDHENMFWYRQDPGLGLRLIYFSYDVKMKEKGDIPEGYSVSREKKERFSLILESASTNQTSMYLCASSRTGGSYEQYFGPGTRLTVT.

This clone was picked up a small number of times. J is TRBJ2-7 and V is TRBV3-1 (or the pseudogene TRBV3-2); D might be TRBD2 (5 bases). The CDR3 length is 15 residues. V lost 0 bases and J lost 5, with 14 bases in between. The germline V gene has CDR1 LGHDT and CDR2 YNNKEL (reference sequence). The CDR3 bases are TGTGCCAGCAGCCAAGATACGGGGAGAGCGAACGAGCAGTACTTC. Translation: CASSQDTGRANEQYF.

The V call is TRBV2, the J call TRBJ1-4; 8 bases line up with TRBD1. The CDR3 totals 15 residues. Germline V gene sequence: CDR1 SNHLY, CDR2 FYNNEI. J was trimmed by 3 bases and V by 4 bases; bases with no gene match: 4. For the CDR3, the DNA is TGTGCCAGCAGTGGTAGGGGACAGGCTAATGAAAAACTGTTTTTT. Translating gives CASSGRGQANEKLFF.

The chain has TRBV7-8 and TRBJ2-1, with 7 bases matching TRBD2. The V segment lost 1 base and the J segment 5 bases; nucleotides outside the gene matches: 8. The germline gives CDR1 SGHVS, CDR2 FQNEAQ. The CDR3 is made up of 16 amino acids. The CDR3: CASSLESQRGNNEQFF. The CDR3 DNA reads TGTGCCAGCAGCTTAGAATCCCAGCGGGGCAACAATGAGCAGTTCTTC.

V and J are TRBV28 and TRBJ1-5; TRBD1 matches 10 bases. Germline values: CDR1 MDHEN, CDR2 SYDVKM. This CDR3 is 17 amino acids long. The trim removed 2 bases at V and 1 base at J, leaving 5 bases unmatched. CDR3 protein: CASSLLWGQGSNQPQHF. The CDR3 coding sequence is TGTGCCAGCAGTTTACTTTGGGGACAGGGGAGCAATCAGCCCCAGCATTTT.

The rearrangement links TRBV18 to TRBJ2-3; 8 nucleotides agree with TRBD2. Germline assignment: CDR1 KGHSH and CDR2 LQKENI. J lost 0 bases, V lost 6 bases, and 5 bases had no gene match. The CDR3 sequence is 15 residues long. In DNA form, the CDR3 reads TGTGCCAGCTCCATTAGCGGGACTAGCACAGATACGCAGTATTTT. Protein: CASSISGTSTDTQYF.

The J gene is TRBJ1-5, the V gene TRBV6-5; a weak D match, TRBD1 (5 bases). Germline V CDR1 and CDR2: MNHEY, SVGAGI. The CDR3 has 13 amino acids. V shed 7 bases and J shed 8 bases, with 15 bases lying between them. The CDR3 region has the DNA TGTGCCAGCAAAAGACAGTCTACAGAGCCCCAGCATTTT. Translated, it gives CASKRQSTEPQHF.

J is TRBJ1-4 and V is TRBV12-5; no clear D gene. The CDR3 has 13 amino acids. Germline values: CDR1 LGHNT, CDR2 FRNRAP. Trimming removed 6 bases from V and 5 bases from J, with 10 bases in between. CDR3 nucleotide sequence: TGTGCTAGTGGCCTGGAGTGGAATGAAAAACTGTTTTTT. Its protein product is CASGLEWNEKLFF.

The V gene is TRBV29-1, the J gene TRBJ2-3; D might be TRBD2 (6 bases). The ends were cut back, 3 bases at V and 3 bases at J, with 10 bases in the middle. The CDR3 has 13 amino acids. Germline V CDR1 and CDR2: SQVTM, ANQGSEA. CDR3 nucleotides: TGCAGCGTTGATTGGCGGGGTACAGATACGCAGTATTTT. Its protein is CSVDWRGTDTQYF.

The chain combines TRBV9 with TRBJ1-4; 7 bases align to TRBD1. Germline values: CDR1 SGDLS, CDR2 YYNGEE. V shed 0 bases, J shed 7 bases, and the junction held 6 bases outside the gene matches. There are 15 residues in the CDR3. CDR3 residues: CASSVGQGGSEKLFF. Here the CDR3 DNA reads TGTGCCAGCAGCGTAGGACAGGGAGGTAGTGAAAAACTGTTTTTT.

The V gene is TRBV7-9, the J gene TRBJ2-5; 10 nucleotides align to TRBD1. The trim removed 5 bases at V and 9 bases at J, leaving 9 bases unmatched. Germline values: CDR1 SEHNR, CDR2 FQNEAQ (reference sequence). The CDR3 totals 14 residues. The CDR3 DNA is TGTGCCAGCAGCCTCGGACAGGGGGAATTGGCCCAGTACTTC. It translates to CASSLGQGELAQYF.

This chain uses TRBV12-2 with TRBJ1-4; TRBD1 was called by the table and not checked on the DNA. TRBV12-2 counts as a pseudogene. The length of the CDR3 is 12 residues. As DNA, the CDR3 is TGTGCAACGGTGGCAGGTGGTGAAAAACTGTTTTTT. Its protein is CATVAGGEKLFF.

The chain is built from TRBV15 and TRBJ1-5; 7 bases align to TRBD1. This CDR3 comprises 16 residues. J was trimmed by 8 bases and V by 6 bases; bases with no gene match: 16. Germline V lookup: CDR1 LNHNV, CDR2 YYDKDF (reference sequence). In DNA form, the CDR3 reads TGTGCCACCAGTCCCGAAAAGGGGACAGCCAAAGAGCCCCAGCATTTT. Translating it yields CATSPEKGTAKEPQHF.

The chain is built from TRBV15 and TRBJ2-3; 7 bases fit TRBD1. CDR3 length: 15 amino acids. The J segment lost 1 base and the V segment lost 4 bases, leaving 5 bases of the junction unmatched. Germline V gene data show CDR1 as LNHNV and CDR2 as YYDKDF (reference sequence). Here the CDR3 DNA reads TGTGCCACCAGCAAACTAGGGGGCGGCACAGATACGCAGTATTTT. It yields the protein CATSKLGGGTDTQYF.

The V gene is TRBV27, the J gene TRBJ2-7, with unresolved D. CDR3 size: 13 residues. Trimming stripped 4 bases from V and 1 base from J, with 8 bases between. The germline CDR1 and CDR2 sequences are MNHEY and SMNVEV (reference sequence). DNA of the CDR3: TGTGCCAGCAGTTACTCGGTGTCCTACGAGCAGTACTTC. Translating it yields CASSYSVSYEQYF.

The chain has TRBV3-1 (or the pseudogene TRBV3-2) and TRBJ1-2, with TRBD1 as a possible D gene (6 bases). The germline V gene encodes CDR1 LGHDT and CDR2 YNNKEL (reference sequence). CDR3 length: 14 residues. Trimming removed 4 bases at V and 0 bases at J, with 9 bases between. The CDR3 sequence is CASSRDNPNYGYTF. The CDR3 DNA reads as TGTGCCAGCAGCCGGGACAATCCTAACTATGGCTACACCTTC.

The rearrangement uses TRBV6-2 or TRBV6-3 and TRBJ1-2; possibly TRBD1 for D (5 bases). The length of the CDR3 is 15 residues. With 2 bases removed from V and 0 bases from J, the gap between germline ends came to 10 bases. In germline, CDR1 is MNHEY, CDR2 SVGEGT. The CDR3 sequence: CASSYRKDTNYGYTF. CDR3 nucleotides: TGTGCCAGCAGTTACCGTAAGGACACTAACTATGGCTACACCTTC.

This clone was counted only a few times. The CDR3 DNA follows: TGCGCCAGCAGCCAAGATCTTGGGGCAGTGAGGTGGCCCTACGAGCAGTACTTC. Protein product: CASSQDLGAVRWPYEQYF. The chain combines TRBV4-1 with TRBJ2-7; maybe TRBD1 (5 bases). The CDR3 runs to 18 residues. Trimming cost V 0 bases and J 2 bases, with 20 bases left between them. Germline V gives CDR1 MGHRA, CDR2 YSYEKL.

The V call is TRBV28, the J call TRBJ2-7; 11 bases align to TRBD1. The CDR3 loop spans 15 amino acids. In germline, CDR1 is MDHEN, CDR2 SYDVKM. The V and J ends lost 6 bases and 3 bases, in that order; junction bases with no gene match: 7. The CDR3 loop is CASRRGTGGVYEQYF. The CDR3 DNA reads TGTGCCAGCAGGAGAGGGACAGGGGGAGTCTACGAGCAGTACTTC.

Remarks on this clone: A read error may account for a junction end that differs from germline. The CDR3 is CVRSLTSRRARTDTQYF. The CDR3, as DNA: TGTGTCAGAAGCTTGACTAGCCGCAGGGCCCGCACAGATACGCAGTATTTT. The J gene is TRBJ2-3, the V gene TRBV5-3; 7 bases line up with TRBD2. TRBV5-3 is sorted into the ORF group, with uncertain function. CDR3 size: 17 residues.